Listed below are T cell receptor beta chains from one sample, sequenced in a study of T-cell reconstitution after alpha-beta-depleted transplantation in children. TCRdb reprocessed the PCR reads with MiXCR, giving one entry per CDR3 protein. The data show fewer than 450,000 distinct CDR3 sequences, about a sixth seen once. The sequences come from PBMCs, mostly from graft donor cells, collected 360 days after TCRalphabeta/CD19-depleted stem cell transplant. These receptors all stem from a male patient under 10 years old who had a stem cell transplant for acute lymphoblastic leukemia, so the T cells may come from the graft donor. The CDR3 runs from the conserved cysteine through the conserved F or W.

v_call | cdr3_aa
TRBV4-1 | CASSQGGVQGSVPLHF
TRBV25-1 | CASRFGDTQYF
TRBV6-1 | CASGKDRGRLYEQYF
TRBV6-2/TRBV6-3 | CASSPVGEVDEQFF
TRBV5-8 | CASRVWWDHREYYGYTF
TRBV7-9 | CASSLGAGARFYGYTF
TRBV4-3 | CASSQERGNALTDTQYF
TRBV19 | CASSIGPNLGNIQYF
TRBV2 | CASSERALGYNEQFF
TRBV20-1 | CSAPNPGLATYEQYF
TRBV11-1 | CASSLFPTVRTDTQYF
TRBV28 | CASSLIDRPLYKNIQYF
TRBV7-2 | CASSLGGGWTDTQYF
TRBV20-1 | CSASGTSYPSLYEQYF
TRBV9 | CASTAGGLAINEQFF
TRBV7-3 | CASSLGEFNNEQFF
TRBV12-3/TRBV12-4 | CASSLRSVETGELFF
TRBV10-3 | CATAWDRAETQYF
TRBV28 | CASSTTGTGTQETQYF
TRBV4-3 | CASSQGGRGGFLTDTQYF
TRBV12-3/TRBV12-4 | CASNPVSGVSNQPQHF
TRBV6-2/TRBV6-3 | CASSYATLVDEQYF
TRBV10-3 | CAISEMAGPNEQYF
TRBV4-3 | CASSQETSQPQHF
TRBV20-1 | CSATVGQMNSPLHF